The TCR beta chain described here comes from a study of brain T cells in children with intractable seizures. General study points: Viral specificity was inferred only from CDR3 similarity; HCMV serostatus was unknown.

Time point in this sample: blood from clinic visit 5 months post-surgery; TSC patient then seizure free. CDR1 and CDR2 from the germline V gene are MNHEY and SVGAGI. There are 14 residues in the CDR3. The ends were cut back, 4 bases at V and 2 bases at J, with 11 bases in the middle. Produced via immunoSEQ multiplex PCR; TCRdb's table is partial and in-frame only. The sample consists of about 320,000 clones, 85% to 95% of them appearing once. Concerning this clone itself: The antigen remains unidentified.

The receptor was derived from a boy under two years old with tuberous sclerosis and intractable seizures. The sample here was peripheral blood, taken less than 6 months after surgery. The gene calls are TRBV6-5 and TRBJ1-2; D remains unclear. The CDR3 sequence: CASSLIVQNYGYTF. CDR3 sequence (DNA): TGTGCCAGCAGTTTGATCGTTCAGAACTATGGCTACACCTTC.